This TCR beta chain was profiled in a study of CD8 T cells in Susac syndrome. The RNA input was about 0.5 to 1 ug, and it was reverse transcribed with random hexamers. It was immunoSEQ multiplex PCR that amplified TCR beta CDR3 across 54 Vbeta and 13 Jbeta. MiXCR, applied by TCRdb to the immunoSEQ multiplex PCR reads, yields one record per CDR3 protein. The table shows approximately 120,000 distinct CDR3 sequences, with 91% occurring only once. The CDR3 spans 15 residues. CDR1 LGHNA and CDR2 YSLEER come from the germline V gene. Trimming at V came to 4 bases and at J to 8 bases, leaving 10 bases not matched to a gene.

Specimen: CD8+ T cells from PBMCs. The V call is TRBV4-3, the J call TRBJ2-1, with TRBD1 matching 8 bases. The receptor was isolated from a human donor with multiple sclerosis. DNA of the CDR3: TGCGCCAGCAGCCCCTTGGACAGGGAAATCGATGAGCAGTTCTTC. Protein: CASSPLDREIDEQFF.